One T cell receptor (beta chain) is described in this entry. Its antigen is undetermined. These data originate in a study of T cell responses to AZD1222 COVID-19 vaccine. Findings and limits, study-wide: It was only after the peak T cell response that any repertoires were sampled. Donors were mostly white British, more females; clonal diversity possibly underestimated.

TCRdb keeps only in-frame clones here, not all; method: immunoSEQ multiplex PCR. The sample has some 120,000 clones, roughly 93% seen once. Germline V gives CDR1 LGHDT, CDR2 YNNKEL (reference sequence). The CDR3 spans 14 residues. V was clipped by 5 bases and J by 3 bases; unmatched bases: 4. Sample: peripheral blood, taken on day 0 of AZD1222 vaccination. This rearrangement joins TRBV3-1 (or the pseudogene TRBV3-2) to TRBJ2-5; 9 nucleotides match TRBD2. The receptor's source is an adult in good health. For the CDR3, the DNA is TGTGCCAGCAGCTCGACTAGCGGAAAAGAGACCCAGTACTTC. Residues: CASSSTSGKETQYF.